This record concerns one T cell receptor beta chain sequence. The sample belongs to a study of shared clonotypes between healthy human individuals. For the study at large: Every donor yielded three CD4 naive, three CD4 memory, two CD8 naive and one CD8 memory plate.

Data came from immunoSEQ multiplex PCR; TCRdb stores just in-frame clones and leaves some out. The table lists fewer than 2.5 million clones, 80% to 95% of them singletons. CDR3 length equals 16 residues. CDR1 is SGHVS and CDR2 is FNYEAQ in the germline V gene. The V and J ends lost 5 bases and 8 bases respectively, with 21 bases between them. This receptor was obtained from a man aged 18-30 years in good health. Some clones in this sample may be carry-over from other donors' samples. The source material was naive CD4+ T cells from PBMCs. Subset described: CD45RA+ positively selected. V is TRBV7-6 and J is TRBJ2-2; D is uncertain. The CDR3 DNA reads as TGTGCCAGCAGCCTGACCCGCGATAAGCCTTCGGGGGAGCTGTTTTTT. The encoded protein is CASSLTRDKPSGELFF.